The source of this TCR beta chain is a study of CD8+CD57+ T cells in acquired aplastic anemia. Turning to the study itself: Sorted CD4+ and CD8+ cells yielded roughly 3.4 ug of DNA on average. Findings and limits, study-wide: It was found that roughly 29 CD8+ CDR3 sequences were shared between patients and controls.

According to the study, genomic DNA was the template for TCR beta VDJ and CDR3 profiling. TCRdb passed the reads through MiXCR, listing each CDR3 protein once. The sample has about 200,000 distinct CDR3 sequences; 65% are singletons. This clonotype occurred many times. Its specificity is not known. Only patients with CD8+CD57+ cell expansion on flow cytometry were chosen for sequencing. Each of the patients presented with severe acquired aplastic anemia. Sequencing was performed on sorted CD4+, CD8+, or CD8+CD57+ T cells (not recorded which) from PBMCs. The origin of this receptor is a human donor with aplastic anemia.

The CDR3 loop is CASEGQANEKLFF. The CDR3 bases are TGTGCCAGTGAGGGACAGGCTAATGAAAAACTGTTTTTT. This rearrangement joins TRBV11-2 to TRBJ1-4, with 8 bases matching TRBD1. With 9 bases clipped from V and 3 bases from J, the junction kept 3 bases outside the gene matches. The V gene's germline CDR1 is SGHAT and CDR2 FQNNGV. The CDR3 extends over 13 amino acids. Variable domain in full (rest from reference TRBV11-2 and TRBJ1-4): EAGVAQSPRYKIIEKRQSVAFWCNPISGHATLYWYQQILGQGPKLLIQFQNNGVVDDSQLPKDRFSAERLKGVDSTLKIQPAKLEDSAVYLCASEGQANEKLFFGSGTQLSVL.